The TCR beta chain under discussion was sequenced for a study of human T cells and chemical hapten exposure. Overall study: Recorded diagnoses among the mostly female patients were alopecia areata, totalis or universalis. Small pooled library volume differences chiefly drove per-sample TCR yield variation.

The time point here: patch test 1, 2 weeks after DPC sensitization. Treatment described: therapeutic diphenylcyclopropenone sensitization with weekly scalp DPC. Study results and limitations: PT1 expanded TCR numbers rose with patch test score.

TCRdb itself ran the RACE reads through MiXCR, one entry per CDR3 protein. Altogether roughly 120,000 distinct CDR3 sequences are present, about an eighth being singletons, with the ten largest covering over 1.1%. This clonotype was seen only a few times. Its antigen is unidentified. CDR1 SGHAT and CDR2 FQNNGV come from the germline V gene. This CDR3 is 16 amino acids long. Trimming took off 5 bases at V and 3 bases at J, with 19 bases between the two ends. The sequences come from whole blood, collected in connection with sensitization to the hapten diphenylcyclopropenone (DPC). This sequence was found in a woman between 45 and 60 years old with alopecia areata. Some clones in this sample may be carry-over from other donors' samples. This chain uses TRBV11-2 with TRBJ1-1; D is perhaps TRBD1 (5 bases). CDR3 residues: CASSPGGTGFDTEAFF. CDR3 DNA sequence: TGTGCCAGCAGCCCGGGAGGCACAGGATTTGACACTGAAGCTTTCTTT.